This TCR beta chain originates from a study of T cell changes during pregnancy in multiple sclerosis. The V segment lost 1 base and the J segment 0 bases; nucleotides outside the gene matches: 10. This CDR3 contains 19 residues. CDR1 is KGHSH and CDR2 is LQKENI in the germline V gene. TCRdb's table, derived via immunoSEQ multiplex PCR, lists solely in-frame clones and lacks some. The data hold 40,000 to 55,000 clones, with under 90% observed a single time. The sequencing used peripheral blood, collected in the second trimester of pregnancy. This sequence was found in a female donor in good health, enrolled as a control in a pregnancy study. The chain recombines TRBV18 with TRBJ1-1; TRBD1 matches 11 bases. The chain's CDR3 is CASSPRGTGGGVMNTEAFF. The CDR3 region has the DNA TGTGCCAGCTCACCACGGGGGACAGGGGGTGGGGTCATGAACACTGAAGCTTTCTTT.